This TCR beta chain stems from a study of cytomegalovirus exposure and HLA in healthy donors. Study-wide results and limits: Follow-up analysis later connected one missense variant in DCLRE1C with trimming of TCR beta V- and J-genes.

V lost 5 bases to trimming and J lost 7 bases, with 15 bases between them. The CDR3 length is 14 residues. CDR1 SGHAT and CDR2 FQDESV come from the germline V gene (reference sequence). Remarks on this clone: Antigen: not known.

60 Vbeta and 13 Jbeta primers were used in PCR. Clones were sequenced by immunoSEQ multiplex PCR, and TCRdb holds only the in-frame ones, with some missing. The sample consists of 200,000 or so clones, around 86% of them appearing once. At the time of sampling, donors were nominally healthy, though unrecorded immune exposures were likely. This sequence originates from a woman in her forties or fifties in good health and CMV-seropositive. The V gene is TRBV11-1, the J gene TRBJ2-1, with D possibly being TRBD1 (5 bases). The sequencing input was PBMCs. The CDR3 DNA follows: TGTGCCAGCAGCAGGGGCGCGCCAGGGAATGAGCAGTTCTTC. It encodes CASSRGAPGNEQFF.